The 24 T cell receptor beta chains below come from one sample, sequenced in a study of shared clonotypes between healthy human individuals. The assay was immunoSEQ multiplex PCR, and TCRdb's table has in-frame clones only and misses some. The sample has about 2.1 million clones, 80% to 95% seen once. CD8 cells regarded as naive lacked CD45RO, were positively chosen for CCR7, and omitted terminally differentiated effector memory CD45RA+ cells. Sample: naive CD8+ T cells from PBMCs. The receptors here all came from a man between 18 and 29 years old in good health. Some clones in this sample may be carry-over from other donors' samples.

This clone was found a few times. The V call is TRBV7-6, the J call TRBJ2-7, with D perhaps matching TRBD2 (6 bases). The ends were cut back, 2 bases at V and 5 bases at J, with 16 bases in the middle. The CDR3 totals 15 residues. CDR1 and CDR2 from the germline V gene are SGHVS and FNYEAQ. CDR3 amino acids: CASSLSWGGVNEQYF. Written as DNA, the CDR3 is TGTGCCAGCAGCTTATCGTGGGGAGGAGTGAACGAGCAGTACTTC.

J is TRBJ1-2 and V is TRBV9; maybe TRBD1 (5 bases). Germline lookup yields CDR1 SGDLS and CDR2 YYNGEE. The V and J ends lost 3 bases and 0 bases respectively, with 15 bases between them. This CDR3 contains 16 residues. This chain's CDR3 is CASSEETGTPNYGYTF. The CDR3 DNA reads TGTGCCAGCAGCGAGGAGACCGGGACGCCTAACTATGGCTACACCTTC.

This clone occurred a few times. The V and J genes are TRBV10-3 and TRBJ1-2; 8 positions match TRBD1. The CDR3 length is 12 residues. Germline CDR1 and CDR2: ENHRY and SYGVKD. V dropped 6 bases and J dropped 3; count of bases not matched to a gene: 0. The CDR3 sequence: CAIRDRDYGYTF. CDR3 nucleotides: TGTGCCATCAGGGACAGGGACTATGGCTACACCTTC.

On this clone: This CDR3 is also generated by other DNA sequences in the sample. The rearrangement uses TRBV29-1 and TRBJ2-7; 8 bases are a match to TRBD2. This CDR3 has 13 amino acids. Germline V gene lookup returns CDR1 SQVTM and CDR2 ANQGSEA. J gave up 1 base and V 4 bases, and 3 bases lay outside the gene matches. The CDR3 DNA reads as TGCAGCGTTGTCCCTAGCGGGTCCTACGAGCAGTACTTC. As protein: CSVVPSGSYEQYF.

This clone was recorded once. The CDR3 region is CASSVGVGNWDTQYF. CDR3 coding DNA: TGTGCCAGCAGCGTAGGGGTAGGGAATTGGGATACGCAGTATTTT. The chain links TRBV9 to TRBJ2-3; D ambiguous. V lost 0 bases to trimming and J lost 6 bases, with 14 bases between them. CDR3 length equals 15 residues. Germline CDR1 and CDR2: SGDLS and YYNGEE.

This CDR3 reads CASSLARHPYEQYF. CDR3 sequence (DNA): TGTGCCAGCAGCTTAGCCCGGCACCCCTACGAGCAGTACTTC. This chain joins TRBV11-3 and TRBJ2-7, with no clear D. The CDR3 runs 14 residues. Germline V gene data show CDR1 as SGHNT and CDR2 as YENEEA. V was trimmed by 1 base and J by 2 bases, leaving 9 bases between them.

The rearrangement uses TRBV15 and TRBJ1-3; D is undetermined. This CDR3 contains 19 residues. CDR1 is LNHNV, CDR2 YYDKDF, per germline (reference sequence). V lost 1 base to trimming and J lost 0 bases, with 19 bases between them. CDR3 protein: CATSRGNRGDPSSGNTIYF. DNA for the CDR3: TGTGCCACCAGCAGAGGAAACCGTGGGGATCCGTCCTCTGGAAACACCATATATTTT.

This clone occurred a few times. The V and J genes are TRBV15 and TRBJ1-2, with D uncertain. V was clipped by 4 bases and J by 0 bases, with 6 bases between them. CDR3 length equals 13 residues. Germline lookup yields CDR1 LNHNV and CDR2 YYDKDF (reference sequence). The CDR3 region is CATSKAANYGYTF. The CDR3 nucleotides read TGTGCCACCAGCAAAGCAGCTAACTATGGCTACACCTTC.

V usage is TRBV7-8 and J usage is TRBJ2-2; TRBD2 aligns across 11 bases. The CDR3 is made up of 16 amino acids. V trimming: 5 bases; J trimming: 0 bases; junction bases outside the gene matches: 2. The germline CDR1 and CDR2 sequences are SGHVS and FQNEAQ. Here the CDR3 DNA reads TGTGCCAGCAGCCCGGGACTAGCGGCGAACACCGGGGAGCTGTTTTTT. Translated, it gives CASSPGLAANTGELFF.

CDR3 sequence reads: CASSFISSSYEQYF. DNA for the CDR3: TGTGCCAGCAGCTTTATCTCCTCCTCCTACGAGCAGTACTTC. The chain recombines TRBV7-9 with TRBJ2-5; D gene uncertain. The J call may be faulty, since TRBJ2-7 better matches the DNA end. This CDR3 is 14 amino acids long. Germline assignment: CDR1 SEHNR and CDR2 FQNEAQ (reference sequence).

This clone was detected once. This clone may be a read error of a much larger clone one base away. The chain couples TRBV19 to TRBJ1-1; unclear D gene. This CDR3 has 13 residues. V shed 5 bases and J shed 1 base, with 8 bases lying between them. Germline-derived CDR1 and CDR2 are LNHDA and SQIVND (reference sequence). This CDR3 reads CASSLWGNTEAFF. Written as DNA, the CDR3 is TGTGCCAGTAGTTTATGGGGGAACACTGAAGCTTTCTTT. The full variable domain, with the rest looked up from reference TRBV19 and TRBJ1-1, is DGGITQSPKYLFRKEGQNVTLSCEQNLNHDAMYWYRQDPGQGLRLIYYSQIVNDFQKGDIAEGYSVSREKKESFPLTVTSAQKNPTAFYLCASSLWGNTEAFFGQGTRLTVV.

This chain uses TRBV4-2 with TRBJ1-1; D is perhaps TRBD1 (5 bases). Deletions cut 1 base from V and 5 bases from J, with 11 bases between. This CDR3 spans 14 amino acids. In germline, CDR1 is LGHNA, CDR2 YNFKEQ. This chain's CDR3 is CASSQAEGRTEAFF. In DNA, the CDR3 is TGTGCCAGCAGCCAAGCTGAGGGGCGGACTGAAGCTTTCTTT.

The chain has TRBV5-1 and TRBJ2-5; 10 positions agree with TRBD2. The CDR3 runs to 15 residues. The V and J ends lost 5 bases and 2 bases, in that order; junction bases with no gene match: 6. The germline V gene encodes CDR1 SGHRS and CDR2 YFSETQ. The CDR3 nucleotides are TGCGCCAGCAGACCTACTAGCGGGAAGCAAGAGACCCAGTACTTC. Encoded protein: CASRPTSGKQETQYF. Looking up the rest from reference TRBV5-1 and TRBJ2-5 gives the full variable domain: KAGVTQTPRYLIKTRGQQVTLSCSPISGHRSVSWYQQTPGQGLQFLFEYFSETQRNKGNFPGRFSGRQFSNSRSEMNVSTLELGDSALYLCASRPTSGKQETQYFGPGTRLLVL.

A few counts support this clone. J is TRBJ1-1 and V is TRBV7-3, with D hard to call. Trimming stripped 1 base from V and 1 base from J, with 13 bases between. Germline CDR1 and CDR2: SGHTA and FQGTGA. CDR3 length equals 16 residues. CDR3 nucleotide sequence: TGTGCCAGCAGCTTAATCCGACGGGCGAAGAACACTGAAGCTTTCTTT. It yields the protein CASSLIRRAKNTEAFF.

In this sample, this clone turned up once. A junction end diverges from the germline sequence, so it may reflect a read error. The V gene is TRBV9, the J gene TRBJ2-3; D is undetermined. The CDR3 is 15 amino acids. Germline V gene sequence: CDR1 SGDLS, CDR2 YYNGEE. The CDR3: CASSVAGRSSDTQCF. CDR3 nucleotides: TGTGCCAGCAGCGTAGCGGGCAGGTCATCAGATACGCAGTGTTTT.

V usage is TRBV7-8 and J usage is TRBJ2-7, with 11 bases lining up with TRBD2. Germline CDR1 and CDR2: SGHVS and FQNEAQ. This CDR3 is 16 amino acids long. The V segment lost 0 bases and the J segment 3 bases; nucleotides outside the gene matches: 4. This chain's CDR3 is CASSLALAGVNYEQYF. The CDR3 nucleotides are TGTGCCAGCAGCTTAGCACTAGCGGGGGTAAACTACGAGCAGTACTTC.

The genes are TRBV27 and TRBJ2-6, with D uncertain. The CDR3 spans 13 residues. Germline V gene lookup returns CDR1 MNHEY and CDR2 SMNVEV (reference sequence). The germline V and J ends were trimmed by 3 bases and 4 bases, with 4 bases remaining between them. In nucleotides, the CDR3 is TGTGCCAGCAGTTTCCAAGGGGCCAACGTCCTGACTTTC. Protein sequence: CASSFQGANVLTF.

The rearrangement uses TRBV13 and TRBJ2-7, with 7 bases matching TRBD2. The CDR3 covers 14 residues. V shed 5 bases, J shed 0 bases, and the junction held 4 bases outside the gene matches. Germline-derived CDR1 and CDR2 are PRHDT and FYEKMQ (reference sequence). DNA of the CDR3: TGTGCCAGCAGCGGAACTAGCGTCTCCTACGAGCAGTACTTC. Residues: CASSGTSVSYEQYF.

Concerning this clone itself: The same CDR3 also results from other DNA sequences found in this sample. The gene calls are TRBV19 and TRBJ1-1; possibly TRBD1 for D (6 bases). CDR3 size: 14 residues. Trimming shortened V by 3 bases and J by 3 bases, and 11 bases separated the two germline ends. The germline CDR1 and CDR2 sequences are LNHDA and SQIVND (reference sequence). The CDR3: CASSIGQGYTEAFF. The DNA of the CDR3 is TGTGCCAGTAGTATTGGTCAGGGGTACACTGAAGCTTTCTTT. The variable domain in full, completed from reference TRBV19 and TRBJ1-1, reads DGGITQSPKYLFRKEGQNVTLSCEQNLNHDAMYWYRQDPGQGLRLIYYSQIVNDFQKGDIAEGYSVSREKKESFPLTVTSAQKNPTAFYLCASSIGQGYTEAFFGQGTRLTVV.

This clone was observed once. This sequence joins TRBV28 and TRBJ2-2; D not certain. This CDR3 has 15 amino acids. Trimming removed 5 bases from V and 6 bases from J, with 16 bases in between. CDR1 MDHEN and CDR2 SYDVKM come from the germline V gene. The CDR3 DNA is TGTGCCAGCAGTCTCAGTTTGGGGTTTGCCGGGGAGCTGTTTTTT. It encodes CASSLSLGFAGELFF.

The gene calls are TRBV4-1 and TRBJ2-2; D is uncertain. This CDR3 has 16 residues. Trimming took off 2 bases at V and 0 bases at J, with 10 bases between the two ends. Germline V CDR1 and CDR2: MGHRA, YSYEKL. The CDR3 here is CASSQYNLANTGELFF. In DNA, the CDR3 is TGCGCCAGCAGCCAATATAACTTAGCGAACACCGGGGAGCTGTTTTTT.

V and J are TRBV4-1 and TRBJ1-1; D possibly corresponds to TRBD1 (5 bases). The CDR3 is 16 residues long. Trimming pared 5 bases from V and 0 bases from J, leaving 16 bases between. Germline V gene lookup returns CDR1 MGHRA and CDR2 YSYEKL. In DNA, the CDR3 is TGCGCCAGCAGCTTCGCCAGCGCAGGGTTGAACACTGAAGCTTTCTTT. Translating it yields CASSFASAGLNTEAFF.

The V gene is TRBV5-1, the J gene TRBJ2-5; TRBD2 matches 11 bases. From germline, CDR1 is SGHRS and CDR2 YFSETQ. V was pared by 4 bases and J by 3 bases, with 5 bases of the junction left unmatched. The CDR3 covers 15 residues. The CDR3 loop is CASSGGLAEEETQYF. DNA for the CDR3: TGCGCCAGCAGCGGGGGACTAGCGGAAGAAGAGACCCAGTACTTC.

Worth noting for this clone: The sample carries other DNA sequences with the same CDR3. The chain links TRBV19 to TRBJ2-7; D gene unclear. The CDR3 runs 11 residues. The V end lost 4 bases, the J end lost 3 bases, and 4 bases lay between the germline ends. Looked up from germline, CDR1 is LNHDA and CDR2 is SQIVND (reference sequence). CDR3 loop: CASSSSYEQYF. The DNA for the CDR3 is TGTGCCAGTAGTAGTAGCTACGAGCAGTACTTC.